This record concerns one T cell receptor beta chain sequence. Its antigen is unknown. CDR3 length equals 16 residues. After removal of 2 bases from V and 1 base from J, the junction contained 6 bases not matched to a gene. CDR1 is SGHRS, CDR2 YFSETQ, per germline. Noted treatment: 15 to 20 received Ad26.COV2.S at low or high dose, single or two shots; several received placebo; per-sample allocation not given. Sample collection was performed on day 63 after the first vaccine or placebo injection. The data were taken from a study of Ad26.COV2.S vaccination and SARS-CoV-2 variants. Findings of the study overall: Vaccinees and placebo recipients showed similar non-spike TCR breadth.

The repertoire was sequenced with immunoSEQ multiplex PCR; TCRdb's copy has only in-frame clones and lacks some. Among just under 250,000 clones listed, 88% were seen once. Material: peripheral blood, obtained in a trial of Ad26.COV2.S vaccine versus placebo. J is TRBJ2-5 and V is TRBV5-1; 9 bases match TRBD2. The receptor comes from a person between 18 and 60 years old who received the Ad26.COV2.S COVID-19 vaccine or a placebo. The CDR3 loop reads CASSFLSGGFQETQYF. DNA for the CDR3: TGCGCCAGCAGCTTTTTGAGCGGGGGGTTCCAAGAGACCCAGTACTTC.